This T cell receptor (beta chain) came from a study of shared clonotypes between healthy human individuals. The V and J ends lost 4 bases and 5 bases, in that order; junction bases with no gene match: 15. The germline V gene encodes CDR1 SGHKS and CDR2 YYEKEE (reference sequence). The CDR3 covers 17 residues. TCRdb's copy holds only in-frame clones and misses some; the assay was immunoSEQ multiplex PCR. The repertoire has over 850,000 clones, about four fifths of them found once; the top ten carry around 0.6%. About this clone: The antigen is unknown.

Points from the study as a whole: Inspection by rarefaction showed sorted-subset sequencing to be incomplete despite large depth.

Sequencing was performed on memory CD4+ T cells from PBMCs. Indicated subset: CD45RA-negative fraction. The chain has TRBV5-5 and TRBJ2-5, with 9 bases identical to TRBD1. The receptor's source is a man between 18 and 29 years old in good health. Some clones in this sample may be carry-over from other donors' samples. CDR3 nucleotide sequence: TGTGCCAGCAGCGCGACAACACCGGGACAGGGTTTGGAGACCCAGTACTTC. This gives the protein CASSATTPGQGLETQYF.